These 9 T cell receptor beta chains were sequenced from one sample in a study of blood T cell repertoires in COVID-19. Assay: immunoSEQ multiplex PCR; the TCRdb copy retains only in-frame clones and omits some. Here the sample spans roughly 410,000 clones, 89% being singletons. The material sequenced was peripheral blood. The source of these receptors is a man in his forties or fifties with acute or convalescent COVID-19.

The gene calls are TRBV19 and TRBJ1-2; D remains ambiguous. V was cut by 5 bases and J by 3 bases, with 10 bases left in between. CDR3 length equals 13 residues. CDR1 and CDR2 from the germline V gene are LNHDA and SQIVND (reference sequence). CDR3 nucleotide sequence: TGTGCCAGTAGTCCCTTCCTCTACTATGGCTACACCTTC. It yields the protein CASSPFLYYGYTF. Together with reference TRBV19 and TRBJ1-2, the CDR3 gives the full variable domain: DGGITQSPKYLFRKEGQNVTLSCEQNLNHDAMYWYRQDPGQGLRLIYYSQIVNDFQKGDIAEGYSVSREKKESFPLTVTSAQKNPTAFYLCASSPFLYYGYTFGSGTRLTVV.

The chain combines TRBV4-2 with TRBJ1-3; TRBD1 agrees at 8 bases. Per germline, CDR1 LGHNA and CDR2 YNFKEQ. The V segment lost 4 bases and the J segment 3 bases; nucleotides outside the gene matches: 14. CDR3 size: 18 residues. For the CDR3, the DNA is TGTGCCAGCAGCCTCAAGAGGACAGGGTCGAGTGATGGAAACACCATATATTTT. This codes for CASSLKRTGSSDGNTIYF.

This clone came up a few times. V and J are TRBV7-2 and TRBJ2-5; D not certain. Per the germline V gene, CDR1 is SGHTA and CDR2 is FQGNSA. The CDR3 contains 13 residues. The V and J ends lost 1 base and 5 bases respectively, with 8 bases between them. The CDR3 loop is CASSLGVRETQYF. CDR3 DNA sequence: TGTGCCAGCAGCTTAGGTGTCCGGGAGACCCAGTACTTC.

This clone was seen once. J is TRBJ2-1 and V is TRBV28; weak D call: TRBD1 (6 bases). V was clipped by 5 bases and J by 10 bases, with 18 bases between them. The CDR3 sequence is 14 residues long. The germline V gene encodes CDR1 MDHEN and CDR2 SYDVKM. The CDR3 is CASSPSRDGTEQFF. The CDR3, as DNA: TGTGCCAGCAGTCCGAGCCGTGACGGGACAGAGCAGTTCTTC.

This chain joins TRBV18 and TRBJ1-6; tentative D call: TRBD1 (6 bases). V gave up 1 base and J gave up 7 bases, with 14 bases separating them. This CDR3 spans 16 amino acids. Germline CDR1 KGHSH, CDR2 LQKENI. Written as DNA, the CDR3 is TGTGCCAGCTCACCACGCACGGGGGGCCGCAATTCACCCCTCCACTTT. This gives the protein CASSPRTGGRNSPLHF.

This clone was counted once. The V gene is TRBV15, the J gene TRBJ1-1, with D uncertain. This CDR3 contains 14 residues. V was clipped by 1 base and J by 3 bases, with 9 bases between them. CDR1 LNHNV and CDR2 YYDKDF come from the germline V gene (reference sequence). The CDR3 DNA reads TGTGCCACCAGCAGAGGGGAGTTGCACACTGAAGCTTTCTTT. This sequence encodes CATSRGELHTEAFF.

V usage is TRBV27 and J usage is TRBJ1-4, with D perhaps TRBD1 (5 bases). The CDR3 is 15 residues long. Germline V lookup: CDR1 MNHEY, CDR2 SMNVEV (reference sequence). Trimming stripped 5 bases from V and 3 bases from J, with 13 bases between. CDR3 amino acids: CASSPMGGANEKLFF. Written as DNA, the CDR3 is TGTGCCAGCAGTCCAATGGGGGGGGCTAATGAAAAACTGTTTTTT.

This rearrangement joins TRBV6-5 to TRBJ1-5; D ambiguous. Germline lookup yields CDR1 MNHEY and CDR2 SVGAGI. The V end lost 0 bases, the J end lost 1 base, and 10 bases lay between the germline ends. This CDR3 is built from 16 residues. Here the CDR3 reads CASSYSKHQSNQPQHF. Written as DNA, the CDR3 is TGTGCCAGCAGTTACTCGAAACATCAGAGCAATCAGCCCCAGCATTTT.

J is TRBJ2-6 and V is TRBV19; no reliable D call. The V gene lost 3 bases and the J gene lost 0 bases, with 6 bases spanning the gap. The CDR3 has 15 amino acids. Germline CDR1 is LNHDA and CDR2 is SQIVND (reference sequence). DNA of the CDR3: TGTGCCAGTAGTATTATAGACTCTGGGGCCAACGTCCTGACTTTC. It encodes CASSIIDSGANVLTF.